This TCR beta chain was profiled in a study of vaccination and CD4 T cells after COVID-19. This clonotype occurred a few times. Its antigen remains unknown. Treatment noted: approximately nine-day PBMC culture with coronavirus spike peptide pools or control peptides (ViraFEST assay). Culture conditions combined two million PBMCs per well with approximately 10 IU/ml IL-2 and about 9.8 ug/ml peptide pools. The cultures had half their medium swapped for fresh IL-2 medium on days 3 and 7. Following culture for nine to ten days, CD4+ T cells were isolated by negative selection. Trimming left V 4 bases short and J 7 bases short, with 26 bases between. The CDR3 extends over 17 amino acids. Germline V lookup: CDR1 DFQATT, CDR2 SNEGSKA (reference sequence). At the Johns Hopkins FTIC core, DNA taken from cultured CD4+ T cells was sequenced by way of the Oncomine TCR Beta short-read assay. Scientists extracted genomic DNA from CD4+ T cells grown in culture. One entry per CDR3 protein, called by TCRdb with MiXCR from the PCR reads. The sample consists of 4,500 to 5,000 distinct CDR3 sequences, more than 65% of them appearing once.

Sample: CD4+ T cells from blood, cultured in vitro. This TCR was sampled from a human donor who had recovered from COVID-19. The chain is built from TRBV20-1 and TRBJ1-5; TRBD1 is a possible D gene (5 bases). In nucleotides, the CDR3 is TGCAGTGCTAAGCGGGCCTATAGGGGCCCGTTAGGACAGCCCCAGCATTTT. It yields the protein CSAKRAYRGPLGQPQHF.